This passage covers 27 T cell receptor beta chains from one sample sequenced in a study of identical twins. TCRdb ran MiXCR on the 5' RACE reads and lists one entry per CDR3 protein. The table shows about 500,000 distinct CDR3 sequences, with roughly an eighth occurring only once. These data are also associated with another study on yellow fever vaccine responses in identical twins.

The specimen was CD4+ T cells sorted from blood. Receptors originate from a woman under 30 in good health.

The rearrangement links TRBV10-3 to TRBJ2-1, with TRBD1 matching over 8 bases. This CDR3 contains 14 residues. Germline assignment: CDR1 ENHRY and CDR2 SYGVKD. V shed 3 bases and J 8 bases; nucleotides not matched to a gene: 6. Here the CDR3 reads CAISERQGADEQFF. In nucleotides, the CDR3 is TGTGCCATCAGTGAACGGCAGGGGGCGGATGAGCAGTTCTTC.

This chain connects TRBV30 to TRBJ2-5, with 9 bases identical to TRBD1. The CDR3 runs 14 residues. V lost 3 bases, J lost 5 bases, and 7 bases stayed unmatched. Germline loops: CDR1 GTSNPN, CDR2 SVGIG (reference sequence). DNA for the CDR3: TGTGCCTGGAGCGAGGACAGGGGATGGGAGACCCAGTACTTC. This codes for CAWSEDRGWETQYF.

CDR3 sequence reads: CASRLAQNTEAFF. The CDR3 DNA reads TGTGCCAGCAGGCTGGCCCAGAACACTGAAGCTTTCTTT. V and J are TRBV3-1 and TRBJ1-1, with D unclear. Germline CDR1 and CDR2: LGHDT and YNNKEL (reference sequence). The CDR3 runs 13 residues. V lost 6 bases and J 1 base, leaving 9 bases between the germline ends.

The chain employs TRBV5-1 and TRBJ2-1; 10 bases align to TRBD1. Unmatched junction bases numbered 12, after V lost 10 bases and J lost 5 bases. The CDR3 totals 15 residues. Germline V lookup: CDR1 SGHRS, CDR2 YFSETQ. The CDR3 DNA is TGCGCCGGATCCCGCTCCGGGACAGGGGACAATGAGCAGTTCTTC. This translates into CAGSRSGTGDNEQFF.

This clonotype occurred many times. The CDR3 loop reads CASSFPGQFNSPLHF. DNA of the CDR3: TGTGCCAGCAGCTTCCCGGGACAGTTTAATTCACCCCTCCACTTT. The genes are TRBV7-2 and TRBJ1-6, with 7 bases that match TRBD1. Germline V gene lookup returns CDR1 SGHTA and CDR2 FQGNSA. V lost 3 bases, J lost 6 bases, and 5 bases stayed unmatched. CDR3 length: 15 residues. Full variable domain (rest looked up from reference TRBV7-2 and TRBJ1-6): GAGVSQSPSNKVTEKGKDVELRCDPISGHTALYWYRQSLGQGLEFLIYFQGNSAPDKSGLPSDRFSAERTGGSVSTLTIQRTQQEDSAVYLCASSFPGQFNSPLHFGNGTRLTVT.

The chain is built from TRBV29-1 and TRBJ2-7, with 8 bases identical to TRBD1. Germline CDR1 is SQVTM and CDR2 is ANQGSEA. Germline trimming cut 6 bases from V and 2 bases from J; bases unmatched to any gene: 6. The CDR3 is made up of 13 amino acids. DNA for the CDR3: TGCAGCGTCAAGACAGGGGCTACCTACGAGCAGTACTTC. Its translation is CSVKTGATYEQYF.

At least ten counts were recorded for this clonotype. The gene calls are TRBV28 and TRBJ2-7; the match to TRBD2 covers 8 bases. J gave up 2 bases and V 2 bases, and 8 bases lay outside the gene matches. Germline V gives CDR1 MDHEN, CDR2 SYDVKM. This CDR3 region has 16 residues. The DNA for the CDR3 is TGTGCCAGCAGTTTAAGGTTAACTAGCGGACCCTACGAGCAGTACTTC. This translates into CASSLRLTSGPYEQYF.

This clonotype occurred a few times. The chain uses TRBV24-1 and TRBJ2-2; 8 nucleotides line up with TRBD2. Trimming cost V 1 base and J 6 bases; bases outside gene matches: 3. CDR1 and CDR2 (germline): KGHDR, SFDVKD. The CDR3 spans 15 residues. In DNA form, the CDR3 reads TGTGCCACCAGTGATTTCTCGGGAGGGGCCGGGGAGCTGTTTTTT. Translated, it gives CATSDFSGGAGELFF.

This clonotype came up many times. The chain employs TRBV28 and TRBJ1-6; D is perhaps TRBD1 (5 bases). The V end lost 3 bases, the J end lost 8 bases, and 11 bases lay between the germline ends. In germline, CDR1 is MDHEN, CDR2 SYDVKM. The CDR3 is made up of 14 amino acids. In DNA, the CDR3 is TGTGCCAGCAGTTTTCTTGGGGGGGATTCACCCCTCCACTTT. The encoded protein is CASSFLGGDSPLHF. Full variable domain (missing parts from reference TRBV28 and TRBJ1-6): DVKVTQSSRYLVKRTGEKVFLECVQDMDHENMFWYRQDPGLGLRLIYFSYDVKMKEKGDIPEGYSVSREKKERFSLILESASTNQTSMYLCASSFLGGDSPLHFGNGTRLTVT.

V usage is TRBV2 and J usage is TRBJ1-2; no clear D gene. Germline V CDR1 and CDR2: SNHLY, FYNNEI. The CDR3 consists of 14 residues. Trimming removed 5 bases at V and 3 bases at J, with 13 bases between. The CDR3 is CASSSRLTDYGYTF. CDR3 nucleotide sequence: TGTGCCAGCAGTTCCAGGCTGACGGACTATGGCTACACCTTC. The full variable domain, its missing parts supplied by reference TRBV2 and TRBJ1-2, is EPEVTQTPSHQVTQMGQEVILRCVPISNHLYFYWYRQILGQKVEFLVSFYNNEISEKSEIFDDQFSVERPDGSNFTLKIRSTKLEDSAMYFCASSSRLTDYGYTFGSGTRLTVV.

The chain recombines TRBV6-2 or TRBV6-3 with TRBJ2-3, with TRBD2 matching over 10 bases. The CDR3 extends over 13 amino acids. Germline CDR1 and CDR2: MNHEY and SVGEGT. Losses at the gene ends were 6 bases for V and 8 bases for J; bases not matched to a gene: 5. For the CDR3, the DNA is TGTGCCAGCAGACCCCAGCGGGGGGGTACGCAGTATTTT. This codes for CASRPQRGGTQYF.

The chain uses TRBV6-1 and TRBJ1-2; weak D call: TRBD1 (5 bases). V lost 7 bases, J lost 8 bases, and 23 bases lay in between. The CDR3 loop spans 15 amino acids. The V gene's germline CDR1 is MNHNS and CDR2 SASEGT. CDR3 in DNA: TGTGCCAGCACCTCTTTGAGGGGATCGGAGTCGGGCTACACCTTC. Translated: CASTSLRGSESGYTF.

This clonotype has ten or more counts. CDR3 nucleotide sequence: TGCGCCAGCAGCTTGGAGCGGAACACCGGGGAGCTGTTTTTT. Translation: CASSLERNTGELFF. V usage is TRBV5-1 and J usage is TRBJ2-2; D ambiguous. Germline CDR1 is SGHRS and CDR2 is YFSETQ. Between the trimmed V and J ends, which lost 0 bases and 1 base, there was a span of 4 bases. This CDR3 has 14 residues.

This clonotype was detected a few times. The chain employs TRBV6-5 and TRBJ2-2, with D possibly TRBD1 on 6 matching bases. The CDR3 extends over 13 amino acids. Trimming left V 4 bases short and J 7 bases short, with 10 bases between. In germline, CDR1 is MNHEY, CDR2 SVGAGI. CDR3 region: CASSSQGFGELFF. Here the CDR3 DNA reads TGTGCCAGCAGTTCTCAGGGGTTCGGGGAGCTGTTTTTT.

The CDR3 DNA reads TGTGCCAGCAGGCGGACCACTGTGAACACTGAAGCTTTCTTT. It translates to CASRRTTVNTEAFF. The chain uses TRBV6-1 and TRBJ1-1; D not resolved. The CDR3 length is 14 residues. Germline values: CDR1 MNHNS, CDR2 SASEGT. Trimming shortened V by 6 bases and J by 0 bases, and 11 bases separated the two germline ends.

This clonotype was picked up a small number of times. The chain is built from TRBV10-3 and TRBJ2-1; a possible D gene is TRBD2 (7 bases). The length of the CDR3 is 18 residues. In germline, CDR1 is ENHRY, CDR2 SYGVKD. V lost 6 bases, J lost 8 bases, and 29 bases lay in between. CDR3 loop: CAIRSQRGGASSLDEQFF. The CDR3 nucleotides are TGTGCCATCAGATCCCAAAGGGGGGGGGCCTCATCCCTCGATGAGCAGTTCTTC.

V and J are TRBV20-1 and TRBJ2-7; D remains ambiguous. With 0 bases removed from V and 0 bases from J, the gap between germline ends came to 6 bases. CDR3 length: 13 amino acids. CDR1 DFQATT and CDR2 SNEGSKA come from the germline V gene (reference sequence). CDR3 sequence (DNA): TGCAGTGCTAGAGATGGCCTCTCCTACGAGCAGTACTTC. Its translation is CSARDGLSYEQYF.

V usage is TRBV5-6 and J usage is TRBJ1-1; D is undetermined. Germline CDR1 and CDR2: SGHDT and YYEEEE. The CDR3 length is 16 residues. The V gene lost 0 bases and the J gene lost 1 base, with 13 bases spanning the gap. CDR3 coding DNA: TGTGCCAGCAGCTTGGATCTTAGGGTTAAGAACACTGAAGCTTTCTTT. As protein: CASSLDLRVKNTEAFF.

The V gene is TRBV29-1, the J gene TRBJ2-3; D is possibly TRBD2 (6 bases). The V end was cut by 6 bases, the J end by 0 bases, with 10 bases between. Per germline, CDR1 SQVTM and CDR2 ANQGSEA. The CDR3 loop spans 13 amino acids. The DNA of the CDR3 is TGCAGCGTGGGCGGACTAAGCACAGATACGCAGTATTTT. Translating gives CSVGGLSTDTQYF.

The rearrangement uses TRBV3-1 and TRBJ2-3; possibly TRBD1 or TRBD2 for D (5 bases each). Trimming left V 4 bases short and J 1 base short, with 9 bases between. CDR1 is LGHDT, CDR2 YNNKEL, per germline (reference sequence). The CDR3 is 14 residues long. CDR3 nucleotides: TGTGCCAGCAGCCGGGGGACCCGCACAGATACGCAGTATTTT. Translation gives CASSRGTRTDTQYF.

In this sample, this clonotype turned up once. The genes are TRBV20-1 and TRBJ2-2; 7 nucleotides match TRBD1. The CDR3 runs 12 residues. Germline assignment: CDR1 DFQATT and CDR2 SNEGSKA (reference sequence). J gave up 10 bases and V 5 bases, and 7 bases lay outside the gene matches. CDR3 DNA: TGCAGTGCTGCCTGGACAGGCCAGGAGCTGTTTTTT. It specifies CSAAWTGQELFF.

The chain couples TRBV30 to TRBJ2-5, with D unresolved. CDR1 is GTSNPN and CDR2 is SVGIG in the germline V gene (reference sequence). V lost 2 bases to trimming and J lost 5 bases, with 6 bases between them. The CDR3 has 11 residues. This chain's CDR3 is CAWSSLETQYF. The CDR3 coding sequence is TGTGCCTGGAGTAGTTTGGAGACCCAGTACTTC.

The chain has TRBV11-2 and TRBJ2-1, with D perhaps being TRBD1 or TRBD2 (6 bases each). Germline assignment: CDR1 SGHAT and CDR2 FQNNGV. The V end lost 2 bases, the J end lost 0 bases, and 11 bases lay between the germline ends. The CDR3 length is 16 residues. In DNA, the CDR3 is TGTGCCAGCAGCTTAATCAGGGGAGGCTCCTACAATGAGCAGTTCTTC. Encoded protein: CASSLIRGGSYNEQFF. The whole variable domain, filled in from reference TRBV11-2 and TRBJ2-1, reads EAGVAQSPRYKIIEKRQSVAFWCNPISGHATLYWYQQILGQGPKLLIQFQNNGVVDDSQLPKDRFSAERLKGVDSTLKIQPAKLEDSAVYLCASSLIRGGSYNEQFFGPGTRLTVL.

V usage is TRBV20-1 and J usage is TRBJ1-5; D not certain. Germline V gene sequence: CDR1 DFQATT, CDR2 SNEGSKA (reference sequence). The CDR3 length is 13 residues. V dropped 6 bases and J dropped 0 bases, with 9 bases sitting between them. The CDR3 nucleotides read TGCAGTGCCATCGACGATAGCAATCAGCCCCAGCATTTT. Amino acid sequence: CSAIDDSNQPQHF.

The chain has TRBV29-1 and TRBJ1-3; D is unclear. V lost 3 bases, J lost 0 bases, and 6 bases lay in between. In germline, CDR1 is SQVTM, CDR2 ANQGSEA. The CDR3 loop spans 13 amino acids. The CDR3 sequence is CSVEGTSGNTIYF. CDR3 in DNA: TGCAGCGTTGAGGGAACCTCTGGAAACACCATATATTTT.

V is TRBV7-9 and J is TRBJ2-1; tentative D call: TRBD2 (6 bases). Germline V gene data show CDR1 as SEHNR and CDR2 as FQNEAQ (reference sequence). The V end was cut by 5 bases, the J end by 5 bases, with 13 bases between. The CDR3 extends over 14 amino acids. The CDR3 loop is CASSPRDSHNEQFF. CDR3 sequence (DNA): TGTGCCAGCAGCCCCCGGGACTCTCACAATGAGCAGTTCTTC.

The rearrangement links TRBV18 to TRBJ2-1; the match to TRBD2 covers 9 bases. Germline V gene lookup returns CDR1 KGHSH and CDR2 LQKENI. This CDR3 has 16 amino acids. The V gene end was trimmed by 3 bases and the J gene end by 3 bases; junction bases not matched to a gene: 6. The CDR3 loop reads CASSPKLAGVYNEQFF. DNA of the CDR3: TGTGCCAGCTCACCGAAACTAGCGGGCGTCTACAATGAGCAGTTCTTC.